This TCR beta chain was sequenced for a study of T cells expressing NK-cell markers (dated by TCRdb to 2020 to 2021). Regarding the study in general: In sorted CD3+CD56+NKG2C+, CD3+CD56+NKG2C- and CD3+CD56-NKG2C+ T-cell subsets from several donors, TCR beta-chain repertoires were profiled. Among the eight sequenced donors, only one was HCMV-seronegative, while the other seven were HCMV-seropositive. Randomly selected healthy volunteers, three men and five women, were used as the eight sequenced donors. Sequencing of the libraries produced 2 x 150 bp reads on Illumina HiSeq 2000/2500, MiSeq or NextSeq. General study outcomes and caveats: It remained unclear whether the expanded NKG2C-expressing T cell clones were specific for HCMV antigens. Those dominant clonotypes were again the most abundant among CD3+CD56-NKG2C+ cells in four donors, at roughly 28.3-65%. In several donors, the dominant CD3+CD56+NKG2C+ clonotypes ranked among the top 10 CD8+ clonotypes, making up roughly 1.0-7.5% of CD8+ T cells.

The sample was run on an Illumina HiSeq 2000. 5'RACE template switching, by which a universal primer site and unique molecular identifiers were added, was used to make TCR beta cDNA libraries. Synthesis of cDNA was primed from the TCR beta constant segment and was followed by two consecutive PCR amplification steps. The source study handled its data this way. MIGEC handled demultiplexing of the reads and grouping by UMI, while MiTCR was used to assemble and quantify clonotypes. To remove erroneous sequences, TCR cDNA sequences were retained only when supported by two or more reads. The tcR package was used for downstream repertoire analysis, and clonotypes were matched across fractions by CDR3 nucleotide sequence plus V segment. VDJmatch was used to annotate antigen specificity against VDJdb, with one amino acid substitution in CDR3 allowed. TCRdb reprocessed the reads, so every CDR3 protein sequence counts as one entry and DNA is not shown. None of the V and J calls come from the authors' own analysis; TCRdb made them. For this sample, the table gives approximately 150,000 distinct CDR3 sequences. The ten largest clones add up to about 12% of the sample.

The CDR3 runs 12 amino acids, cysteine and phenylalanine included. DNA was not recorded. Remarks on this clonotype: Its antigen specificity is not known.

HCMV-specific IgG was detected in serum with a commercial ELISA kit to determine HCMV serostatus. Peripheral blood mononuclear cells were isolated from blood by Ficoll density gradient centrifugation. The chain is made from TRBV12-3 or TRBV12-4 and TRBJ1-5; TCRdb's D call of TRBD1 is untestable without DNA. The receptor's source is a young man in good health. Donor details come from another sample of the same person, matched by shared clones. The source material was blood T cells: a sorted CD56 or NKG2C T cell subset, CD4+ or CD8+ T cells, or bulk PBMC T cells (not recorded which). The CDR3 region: CASSRGSQPQHF.